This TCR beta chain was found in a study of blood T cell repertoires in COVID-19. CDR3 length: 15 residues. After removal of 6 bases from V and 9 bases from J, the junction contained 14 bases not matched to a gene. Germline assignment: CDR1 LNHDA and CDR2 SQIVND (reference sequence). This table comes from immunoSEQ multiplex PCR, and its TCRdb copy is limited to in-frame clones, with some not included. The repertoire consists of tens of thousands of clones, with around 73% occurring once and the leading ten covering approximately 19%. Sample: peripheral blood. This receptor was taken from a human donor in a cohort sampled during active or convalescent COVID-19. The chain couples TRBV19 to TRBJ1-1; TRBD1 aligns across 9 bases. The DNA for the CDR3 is TGTGCCAGTAGCCGGGGGGGACAGGGAGCGTCCCAAGCTTTCTTT. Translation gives CASSRGGQGASQAFF. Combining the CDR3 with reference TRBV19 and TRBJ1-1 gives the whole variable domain DGGITQSPKYLFRKEGQNVTLSCEQNLNHDAMYWYRQDPGQGLRLIYYSQIVNDFQKGDIAEGYSVSREKKESFPLTVTSAQKNPTAFYLCASSRGGQGASQAFFGQGTRLTVV.